This TCR beta chain originates from a study of beta chain features in type 1 diabetes (dated by TCRdb to 2016 to 2019). In the study overall: Patients and healthy donors did not differ in mean age, gender distribution, total cell number or subset yield. In the study, recently diagnosed type 1 diabetes patients and matched healthy donors were compared on the TCRB repertoires of their sorted circulating CD4+ T cell subsets. Across all samples, approximately 98,000,000 sorted cells were examined, and cell number per subset correlated strongly with RNA yield. Whereas all 30 or so donors provided naive and central memory subsets, regulatory and stem cell-like memory subsets were isolated from just 8 patients and about 8 healthy donors. The research as a whole found: HLA sub-analyses involved small numbers of individuals, so any influence of HLA type on TCRB rearrangement remained unresolved. Shorter templates might have been favored by PCR, but patient and control samples were amplified and corrected together, so both groups would have been affected equally by any skew. The naive, central memory and regulatory TCRB repertoires appeared to resemble one another more closely among patients than among healthy donors. At VDJ recombination sites, type 1 diabetes patients had fewer insertions and more deleted nucleotides, which implies abnormalities in thymic rearrangement. In all four CD4+ subsets, TCRB CDR3 length was moderately but significantly shorter in type 1 diabetes patients. Because cDNA was sequenced instead of genomic DNA, highly expressing activated cells could be over-represented, though the groups showed no difference in activation or CD3 levels.

Each donor gave one peripheral blood draw, around 100 mL on average, collected into heparinised tubes. A BD FACSAria II was used to sort naive, central memory, regulatory and stem cell-like memory CD4+ T cells with a panel that included CD45RO, CCR7, CD25, CD127, CD95 and CD27. A purity above 95% was achieved for all sorted populations. PBMCs were isolated right away by Lymphoprep density gradient centrifugation and were stained directly, without culture. So that batch effects would be minimized, each experiment stained and sorted samples in pairs, pairing one healthy donor with one patient. Note on this clone: Its binding antigen is unknown. One base away there is no much larger clone; base qualities are not given.

The entire amount of isolated RNA was reverse transcribed using the High Capacity cDNA Reverse Transcription Kit, so the sequenced TCRB transcripts were expressed ones. Naive, central memory and regulatory T cell samples underwent deep immunoSEQ sequencing, averaging around 3.7 million total reads per sample. Sorted cells were lysed in RLT buffer, and RNA was extracted using DNase-treated RNeasy Micro or Mini kits according to cell number. To prevent cross-contamination, each cell subset was processed individually, whereas patient and healthy donor samples were processed jointly. TCRB sequences were amplified from cDNA with the immunoSEQ multiplex PCR, producing 87-bp fragments spanning the CDR3 region. Sequencing of the amplicons was done on the Illumina HiSeq platform. Turning to the authors' computational methods: PCR bias was corrected computationally using synthetic template baselines, and reads within Hamming distance 2 were collapsed, with unmergeable singletons discarded. By aligning reads against IMGT, V, D and J genes, CDR3 length, and insertions or deletions at six rearrangement sites were assigned. Clonotype counts were normalized to sorted cell number within each subset before computing true diversity and Gini coefficients with the tcR R package. Repertoire sharing was quantified using the overlap coefficient calculated on TCRB nucleotide sequences. Out-of-frame TCRB sequences from naive cells were analyzed as a proxy for the pre-selection repertoire. TCRdb stores this immuneACCESS table with in-frame sequences only. Part of the clones is absent; in the studies checked, under half of the shortfall reflects unresolved V genes, and no reason is known for the rest. V, J and clone size are taken as reported in that table, and D and trimming were inferred from the DNA itself. Counted in this sample were a few hundred thousand clones; 14% of them appeared once. The ten largest account for roughly 0.036% of the sample.

Sequenced sample: naive CD4+ T cells from blood. The cell subset or site label for this specimen denotes: true naive CD4+ T cells. The sequence derives from a man aged 25 to 40 in good health.

The CDR3 region: CASSLDPAGELFF. Here is the DNA: TGTGCCAGCAGCTTAGATCCCGCCGGGGAGCTGTTTTTT. The receptor chain draws on TRBV7-9 and TRBJ2-2; no confident D gene assignment can be made. Trimming costs V 1 base and J 6 bases, and their ends lie 6 bases apart. The germline V gene (reference sequence) provides CDR1 SEHNR and CDR2 FQNEAQ. Inclusive of the bounding cysteine and phenylalanine, the CDR3 is 13 residues long. This entry keeps only the CDR3 DNA: 39 bases, framed from base 1.